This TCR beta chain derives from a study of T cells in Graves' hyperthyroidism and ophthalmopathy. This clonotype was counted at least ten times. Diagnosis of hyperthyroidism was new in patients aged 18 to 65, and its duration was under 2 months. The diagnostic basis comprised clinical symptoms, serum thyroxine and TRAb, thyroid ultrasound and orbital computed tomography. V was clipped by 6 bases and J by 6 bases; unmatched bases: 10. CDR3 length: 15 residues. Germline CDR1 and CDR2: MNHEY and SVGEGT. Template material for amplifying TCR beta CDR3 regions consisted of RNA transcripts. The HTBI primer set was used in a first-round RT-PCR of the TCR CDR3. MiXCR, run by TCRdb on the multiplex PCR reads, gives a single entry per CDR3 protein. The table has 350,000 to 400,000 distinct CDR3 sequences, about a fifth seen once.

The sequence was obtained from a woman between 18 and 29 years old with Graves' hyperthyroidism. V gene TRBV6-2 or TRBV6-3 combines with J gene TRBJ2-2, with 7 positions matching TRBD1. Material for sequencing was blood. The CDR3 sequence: CASSPPIDRAGELFF. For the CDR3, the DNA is TGTGCCAGCAGCCCACCCATAGACAGGGCCGGGGAGCTGTTTTTT.